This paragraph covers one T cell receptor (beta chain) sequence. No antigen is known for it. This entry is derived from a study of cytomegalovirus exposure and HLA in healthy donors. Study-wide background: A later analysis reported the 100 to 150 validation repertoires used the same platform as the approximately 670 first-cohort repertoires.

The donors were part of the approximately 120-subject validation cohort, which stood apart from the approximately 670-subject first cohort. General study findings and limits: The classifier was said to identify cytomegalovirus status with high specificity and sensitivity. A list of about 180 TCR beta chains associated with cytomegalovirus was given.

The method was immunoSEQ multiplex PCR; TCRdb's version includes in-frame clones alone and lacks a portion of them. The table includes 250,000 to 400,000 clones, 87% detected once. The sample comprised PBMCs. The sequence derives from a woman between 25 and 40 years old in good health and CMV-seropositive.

CDR3 residues: CASSPGQGRRGYTF. The CDR3 coding sequence is TGCGCCAGCAGCCCGGGACAGGGGCGTCGGGGCTACACCTTC. The V call is TRBV5-1, the J call TRBJ1-2, with 10 bases fitting TRBD1. The CDR3 consists of 14 residues. V shed 4 bases, J shed 8 bases, and the junction held 8 bases outside the gene matches. CDR1 is SGHRS and CDR2 is YFSETQ in the germline V gene.